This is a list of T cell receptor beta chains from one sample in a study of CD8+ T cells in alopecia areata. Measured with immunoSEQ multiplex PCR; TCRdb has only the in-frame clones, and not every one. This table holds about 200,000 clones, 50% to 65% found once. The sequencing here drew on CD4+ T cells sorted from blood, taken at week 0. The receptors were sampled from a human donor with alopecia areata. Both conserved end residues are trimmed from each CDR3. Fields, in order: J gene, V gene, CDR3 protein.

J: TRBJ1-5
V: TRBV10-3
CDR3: ATRDLEGNQPQH

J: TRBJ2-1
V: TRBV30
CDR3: AWNKGWRAGHSYNEQF

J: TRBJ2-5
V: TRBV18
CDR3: ASSPSGRETQY

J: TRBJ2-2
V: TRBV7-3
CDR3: ASSRLQGTGELF

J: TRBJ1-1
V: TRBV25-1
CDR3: ASSESRQGQAF

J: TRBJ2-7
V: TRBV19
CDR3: ASSAGSAGGSEQY

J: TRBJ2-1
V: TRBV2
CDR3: ASSPKNEQF

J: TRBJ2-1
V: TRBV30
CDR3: AWSVTAAEQF

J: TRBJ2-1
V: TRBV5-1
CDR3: ASRLTSGVNNEQF

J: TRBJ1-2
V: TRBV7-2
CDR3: ASSLSALNYGYT

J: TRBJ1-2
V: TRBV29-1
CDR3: SVLQRAGYT